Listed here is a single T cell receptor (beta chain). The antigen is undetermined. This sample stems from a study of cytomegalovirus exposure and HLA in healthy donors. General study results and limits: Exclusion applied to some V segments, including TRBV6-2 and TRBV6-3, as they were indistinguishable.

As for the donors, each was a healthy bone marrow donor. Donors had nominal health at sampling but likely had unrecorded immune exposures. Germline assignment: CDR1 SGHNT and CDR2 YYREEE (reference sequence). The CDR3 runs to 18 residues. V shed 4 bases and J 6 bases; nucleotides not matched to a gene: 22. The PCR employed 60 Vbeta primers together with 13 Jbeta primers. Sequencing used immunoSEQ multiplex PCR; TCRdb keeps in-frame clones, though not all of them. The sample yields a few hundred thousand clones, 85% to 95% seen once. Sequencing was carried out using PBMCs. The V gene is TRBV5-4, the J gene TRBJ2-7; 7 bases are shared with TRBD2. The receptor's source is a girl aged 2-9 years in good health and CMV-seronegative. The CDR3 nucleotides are TGTGCCAGCAGCCTGGGGGGAGGGGTCGGAGCGGGACCCCTCGAGCAGTACTTC. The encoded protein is CASSLGGGVGAGPLEQYF. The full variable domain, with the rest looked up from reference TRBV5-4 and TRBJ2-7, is ETGVTQSPTHLIKTRGQQVTLRCSSQSGHNTVSWYQQALGQGPQFIFQYYREEENGRGNFPPRFSGLQFPNYSSELNVNALELDDSALYLCASSLGGGVGAGPLEQYFGPGTRLTVT.